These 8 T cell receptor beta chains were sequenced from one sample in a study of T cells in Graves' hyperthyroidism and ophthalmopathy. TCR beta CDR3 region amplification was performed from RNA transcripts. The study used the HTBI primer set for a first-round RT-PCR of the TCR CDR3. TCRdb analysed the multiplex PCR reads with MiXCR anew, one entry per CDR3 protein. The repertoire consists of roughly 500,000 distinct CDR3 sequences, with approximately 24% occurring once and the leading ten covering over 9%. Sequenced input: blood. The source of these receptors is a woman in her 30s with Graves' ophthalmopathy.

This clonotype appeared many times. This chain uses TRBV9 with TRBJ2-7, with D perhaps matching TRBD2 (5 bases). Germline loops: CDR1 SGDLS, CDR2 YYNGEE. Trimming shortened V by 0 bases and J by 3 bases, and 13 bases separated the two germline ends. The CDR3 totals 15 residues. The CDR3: CASSVDVGLYYEQYF. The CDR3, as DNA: TGTGCCAGCAGCGTAGATGTAGGACTTTACTACGAGCAGTACTTC.

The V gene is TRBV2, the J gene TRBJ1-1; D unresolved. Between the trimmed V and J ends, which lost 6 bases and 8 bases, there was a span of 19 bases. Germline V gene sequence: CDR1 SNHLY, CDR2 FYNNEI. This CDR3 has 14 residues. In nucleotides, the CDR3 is TGTGCCAGCAGACCTGACGGGGATTTTGTAGAAGCTTTCTTT. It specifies CASRPDGDFVEAFF.

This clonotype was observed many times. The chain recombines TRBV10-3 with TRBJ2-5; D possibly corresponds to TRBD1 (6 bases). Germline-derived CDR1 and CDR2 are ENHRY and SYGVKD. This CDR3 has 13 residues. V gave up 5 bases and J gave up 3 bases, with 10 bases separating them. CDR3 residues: CAISTRQEETQYF. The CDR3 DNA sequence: TGTGCCATCAGTACGAGACAGGAAGAGACCCAGTACTTC.

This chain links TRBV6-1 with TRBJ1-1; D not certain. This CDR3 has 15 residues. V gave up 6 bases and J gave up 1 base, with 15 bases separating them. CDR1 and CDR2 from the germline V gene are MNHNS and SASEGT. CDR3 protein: CASSSRRPTNTEAFF. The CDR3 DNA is TGTGCCAGCAGCTCGAGGCGACCTACGAACACTGAAGCTTTCTTT.

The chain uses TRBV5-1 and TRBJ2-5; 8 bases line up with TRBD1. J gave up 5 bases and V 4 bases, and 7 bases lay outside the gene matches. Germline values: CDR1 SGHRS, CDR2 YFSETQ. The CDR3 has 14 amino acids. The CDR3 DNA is TGCGCCAGCAGCCAGGACAGGGCTTCTGAGACCCAGTACTTC. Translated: CASSQDRASETQYF. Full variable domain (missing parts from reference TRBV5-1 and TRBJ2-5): KAGVTQTPRYLIKTRGQQVTLSCSPISGHRSVSWYQQTPGQGLQFLFEYFSETQRNKGNFPGRFSGRQFSNSRSEMNVSTLELGDSALYLCASSQDRASETQYFGPGTRLLVL.

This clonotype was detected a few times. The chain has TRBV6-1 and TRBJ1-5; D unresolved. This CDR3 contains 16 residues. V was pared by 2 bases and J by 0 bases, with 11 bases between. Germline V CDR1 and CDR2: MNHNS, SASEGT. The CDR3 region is CASSEWEPHSNQPQHF. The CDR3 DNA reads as TGTGCCAGCAGTGAATGGGAGCCCCATAGCAATCAGCCCCAGCATTTT.

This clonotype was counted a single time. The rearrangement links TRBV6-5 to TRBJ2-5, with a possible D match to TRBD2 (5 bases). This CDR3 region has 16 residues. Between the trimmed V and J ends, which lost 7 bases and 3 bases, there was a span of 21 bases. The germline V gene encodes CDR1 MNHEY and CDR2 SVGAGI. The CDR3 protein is CASTTATIAREETQYF. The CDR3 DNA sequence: TGTGCCAGCACTACTGCGACTATCGCCCGGGAAGAGACCCAGTACTTC.

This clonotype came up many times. The CDR3, as DNA: TGTGCCAGCAGCCACCACAGTAGCAATCAGCCCCAGCATTTT. Its translation: CASSHHSSNQPQHF. The chain employs TRBV7-2 and TRBJ1-5; D gene ambiguous. CDR3 length: 14 amino acids. V gave up 5 bases and J gave up 0 bases, with 8 bases separating them. Per the germline V gene, CDR1 is SGHTA and CDR2 is FQGNSA.